The present T cell receptor (beta chain) was sequenced within a study of T cells in Graves' hyperthyroidism and ophthalmopathy. General study results and limits: Progression to ophthalmopathy was predicted a median of approximately 6.4 months early.

A note on this clonotype: Its antigen is as yet unknown. The junction differs from germline at one of its ends, possibly a read error.

The CDR3 regions of TCR beta were amplified from RNA transcripts. HTBI primers were the set used in a first-round RT-PCR of the TCR CDR3. In TCRdb, the multiplex PCR reads were re-called with MiXCR into one record per CDR3 protein. The sample has fewer than 650,000 distinct CDR3 sequences; 12% to 15% are singletons. The clonotype originates from a woman aged 18-29 years with Graves' ophthalmopathy. What was sequenced was blood.

CDR3 residues: CASSSGRTILEQYF. In nucleotides, the CDR3 is TGTGCTAGCAGCTCAGGACGTACGATACTCGAGCAGTACTTC. This chain connects TRBV7-7 to TRBJ2-7; D ambiguous. CDR3 length: 14 residues. Germline CDR1 is SSHAT and CDR2 is FNYEAQ (reference sequence).